This T cell receptor beta chain comes out of a study of blood T cell repertoires in COVID-19. Study in general: Spain, Italy and the United States supplied samples that represented acute and convalescent COVID-19. T cells, B-cell-depleted T cells, or PBMCs supplied cDNA or gDNA.

Per the original methods: Nucleated cell counts were estimated from reference gene primer amplification. TCRdb keeps only in-frame clones here, not all; method: immunoSEQ multiplex PCR. Clonal size and the V and J genes are those of that table, whereas D and trimming came from the DNA. The sample contains 350,000 to 500,000 clones, roughly 84% of which appear only once. Living in about two dozen US areas, the participants were between about 18 and 100 years of age. V lost 5 bases and J lost 5, with 9 bases in between. The CDR3 runs 11 residues. Germline loops: CDR1 DFQATT, CDR2 SNEGSKA (reference sequence).

The sequence came from a woman aged 18-29 years who had been exposed to COVID-19. This chain joins TRBV20-1 and TRBJ2-5; D remains ambiguous. Sequences were obtained from PBMCs or T cells enriched from blood (not recorded which). The CDR3 loop reads CSALKRETQYF. The DNA of the CDR3 is TGCAGTGCTTTAAAACGGGAGACCCAGTACTTC.